The present TCR beta chain was sequenced within a study of human thymus T cells. V lost 7 bases, J lost 11 bases, and 14 bases lay in between. CDR1 MNHEY and CDR2 SVGAGI come from the germline V gene. The CDR3 is 11 amino acids. Clones were sequenced by immunoSEQ multiplex PCR, and TCRdb holds only the in-frame ones, with some missing. Here the sample spans about 50,000 clones, around 95% being singletons. All available leukocytes, rather than a set cell count, yielded the blood DNA. This clonotype was obtained from a girl in the first two years of life with a congenital heart defect but otherwise immunologically healthy. The source material was blood. The chain joins TRBV6-5 to TRBJ2-5, with unresolved D. CDR3 sequence reads: CASTNAAVQYF. The CDR3 DNA follows: TGTGCCAGCACCAACGCGGCAGTACAGTACTTC.